Listed here are 23 T cell receptor beta chains from one sample, sequenced in a study of CD8+ T cells in alopecia areata (dated by TCRdb to 2016 to 2018). The library was obtained by the immunoSEQ multiplex PCR assay. For TCR sequencing, RNA was extracted from every sample and reverse transcribed into cDNA to serve as template. Drawn from immuneACCESS, this table holds only the in-frame rearrangements with V and J called that TCRdb kept. Clones are partly lost; checked studies trace under half to an unresolved V gene and leave the rest unexplained. The sample includes 70,000 to 95,000 clones, with 51% observed a single time. The biggest ten clones account for around 6% of the sample. The specimen was NKG2D-high CD8+ T cells sorted from blood. This sample's cell subset or site label indicates: sorted CD8+ NKG2D-high blood T cells. The receptors come from a human donor with alopecia areata.

The chain is built from TRBV28 and TRBJ2-1; TRBD1 matches 7 bases. CDR1 is MDHEN and CDR2 is SYDVKM in the germline V gene. This CDR3 is built from 12 residues. Trimming removed 7 bases from V and 6 bases from J; junction bases left unmatched: 3. The CDR3 protein is CASNDRANEQFF. CDR3 DNA: TGTGCCAGCAATGACAGGGCCAATGAGCAGTTCTTC.

This chain uses TRBV29-1 with TRBJ1-1; the D gene is possibly TRBD1 (6 bases). CDR3 size: 13 residues. V was trimmed by 4 bases and J by 5 bases, leaving 14 bases between them. The germline CDR1 and CDR2 sequences are SQVTM and ANQGSEA. CDR3 bases: TGCAGCGTTGCTGGGGGCGCGGTGACTGAAGCTTTCTTT. Translating gives CSVAGGAVTEAFF.

The rearrangement links TRBV25-1 to TRBJ2-5; no firm D call. CDR3 length: 11 residues. V lost 7 bases, J lost 12 bases, and 15 bases lay in between. Germline CDR1 MGHDK, CDR2 SYGVNS. The DNA of the CDR3 is TGTGCCAGCAAGGTGGGCCCAGATAAGTACTTC. Its translation is CASKVGPDKYF.

A few counts support this clone. The J gene is TRBJ1-2, the V gene TRBV29-1; no clear D. This CDR3 has 15 residues. V was clipped by 4 bases and J by 10 bases, with 25 bases between them. Germline V gene sequence: CDR1 SQVTM, CDR2 ANQGSEA. CDR3 amino acids: CSVGESGNMELDYTF. CDR3 bases: TGCAGCGTTGGGGAATCGGGCAATATGGAGCTGGACTACACCTTC.

The chain couples TRBV27 to TRBJ2-7; possibly TRBD2 for D (6 bases). Trimming took off 7 bases at V and 0 bases at J, with 13 bases between the two ends. This CDR3 has 14 amino acids. Germline CDR1 MNHEY, CDR2 SMNVEV (reference sequence). The CDR3 DNA follows: TGTGCCAGCACCTCCGGGACTGGCTCCTACGAGCAGTACTTC. As protein: CASTSGTGSYEQYF.

This clone was detected a few times. J is TRBJ1-5 and V is TRBV7-8; the D is unclear. The CDR3 has 16 residues. Germline CDR1 reads SGHVS; CDR2 reads FQNEAQ. Trimming took 1 base from V and 4 from J, leaving 14 bases between them. The CDR3 sequence is CASSLGRWRENQPQHF. The CDR3 nucleotides read TGTGCCAGCAGCTTAGGGAGGTGGCGGGAGAATCAGCCCCAGCATTTT. Filled out from reference TRBV7-8 and TRBJ1-5, the complete variable domain reads GAGVSQSPRYKVAKRGQDVALRCDPISGHVSLFWYQQALGQGPEFLTYFQNEAQLDKSGLPSDRFFAERPEGSVSTLKIQRTQQEDSAVYLCASSLGRWRENQPQHFGDGTRLSIL.

V and J are TRBV2 and TRBJ1-2; D remains ambiguous. The CDR3 runs 13 residues. Trimming removed 3 bases at V and 8 bases at J, with 13 bases between. Germline V gene sequence: CDR1 SNHLY, CDR2 FYNNEI. CDR3 sequence (DNA): TGTGCCAGCAGTGATGGGCCTAATTCCGGCTACACCTTC. As protein: CASSDGPNSGYTF.

V usage is TRBV5-6 and J usage is TRBJ2-1; D is uncertain. CDR3 length: 13 amino acids. The V gene's germline CDR1 is SGHDT and CDR2 YYEEEE. The germline V and J ends were trimmed by 4 bases and 10 bases, with 15 bases remaining between them. CDR3 residues: CASSLGGPNEQFF. CDR3 in DNA: TGTGCCAGCAGCCTTGGCGGACCCAACGAGCAGTTCTTC. Full variable domain (missing parts from reference TRBV5-6 and TRBJ2-1): DAGVTQSPTHLIKTRGQQVTLRCSPKSGHDTVSWYQQALGQGPQFIFQYYEEEERQRGNFPDRFSGHQFPNYSSELNVNALLLGDSALYLCASSLGGPNEQFFGPGTRLTVL.

This clone was observed a handful of times. This chain links TRBV29-1 with TRBJ1-1; a weak D match, TRBD1 (5 bases). V was shortened by 2 bases and J by 1 base, with 14 bases between the two germline ends. In germline, CDR1 is SQVTM, CDR2 ANQGSEA. The CDR3 sequence is 15 residues long. The CDR3 protein is CSVEIPQDTNTEAFF. The CDR3 coding sequence is TGCAGCGTTGAAATCCCCCAGGACACGAACACTGAAGCTTTCTTT.

This clone has only a few counts. The chain couples TRBV28 to TRBJ1-2; 8 bases align to TRBD1. V lost 2 bases and J lost 6; bases outside the gene matches: 5. The CDR3 sequence is 14 residues long. Germline V lookup: CDR1 MDHEN, CDR2 SYDVKM. CDR3 in DNA: TGTGCCAGCAGTTTACCGGGACAGGCGGATGGCTACACCTTC. Translating gives CASSLPGQADGYTF.

This clone was observed a few times. J is TRBJ1-1 and V is TRBV7-9; D ambiguous. This CDR3 has 14 residues. Trimming removed 1 base from V and 7 bases from J, with 13 bases in between. The germline CDR1 and CDR2 sequences are SEHNR and FQNEAQ (reference sequence). The CDR3 spells CASSLELARNEAFF. The CDR3 DNA sequence: TGTGCCAGCAGCTTAGAGTTGGCAAGAAATGAAGCTTTCTTT.

The V call is TRBV29-1, the J call TRBJ2-3, with 12 nucleotides matching TRBD2. Trimming took 6 bases from V and 0 from J; bases not matched to a gene: 10. The CDR3 sequence is 17 residues long. Germline-derived CDR1 and CDR2 are SQVTM and ANQGSEA. The DNA for the CDR3 is TGCAGCGTCCGACTAGCGGGAGTGGGGTATAGCACAGATACGCAGTATTTT. It is translated as CSVRLAGVGYSTDTQYF.

This clone was counted only a few times. The rearrangement links TRBV27 to TRBJ1-1; possible D gene TRBD1, 6 bases. The CDR3 runs to 13 residues. The V end was cut by 8 bases, the J end by 3 bases, with 13 bases between. CDR1 is MNHEY, CDR2 SMNVEV, per germline (reference sequence). The CDR3 bases are TGTGCCAGCGGGATATCAGGGGACACTGAAGCTTTCTTT. Protein sequence: CASGISGDTEAFF.

This chain links TRBV6-5 with TRBJ1-5, with 7 nucleotides matching TRBD1. The germline V gene has CDR1 MNHEY and CDR2 SVGAGI. The CDR3 runs 13 residues. The J segment lost 7 bases and the V segment lost 4 bases, leaving 4 bases of the junction unmatched. CDR3 sequence (DNA): TGTGCCAGCAGTTCCAACAGGGGACAGCCCCAGCATTTT. The encoded protein is CASSSNRGQPQHF.

The CDR3 loop reads CASSYPGSGETQYF. The CDR3 DNA follows: TGTGCCAGCAGTTACCCAGGATCAGGGGAGACCCAGTACTTC. This chain joins TRBV6-5 and TRBJ2-5; D might be TRBD1 (5 bases). Between the trimmed V and J ends, which lost 2 bases and 5 bases, there was a span of 12 bases. Per germline, CDR1 MNHEY and CDR2 SVGAGI. The CDR3 is made up of 14 amino acids.

This clone was counted once. The chain couples TRBV5-6 to TRBJ1-1, with unresolved D. There are 14 residues in the CDR3. V was clipped by 3 bases and J by 0 bases, with 9 bases between them. Germline V CDR1 and CDR2: SGHDT, YYEEEE. The CDR3 is CASSYVNVNTEAFF. CDR3 DNA sequence: TGTGCCAGCAGCTACGTTAATGTGAACACTGAAGCTTTCTTT.

The chain uses TRBV7-9 and TRBJ2-1; D ambiguous. CDR1 and CDR2 from the germline V gene are SEHNR and FQNEAQ (reference sequence). CDR3 length equals 12 residues. Between the trimmed V and J ends, which lost 4 bases and 7 bases, there was a span of 8 bases. CDR3 sequence: CASSSTSNEQFF. As DNA, the CDR3 is TGTGCCAGCAGCTCAACCTCTAATGAGCAGTTCTTC.

The chain links TRBV28 to TRBJ1-1; no firm D call. Germline lookup yields CDR1 MDHEN and CDR2 SYDVKM. V shed 6 bases and J shed 1 base, with 3 bases lying between them. The CDR3 sequence is 11 residues long. The CDR3 here is CASRSNTEAFF. The CDR3 DNA follows: TGTGCCAGCAGGTCGAACACTGAAGCTTTCTTT. The variable domain in full, with the rest retrieved from reference TRBV28 and TRBJ1-1, is DVKVTQSSRYLVKRTGEKVFLECVQDMDHENMFWYRQDPGLGLRLIYFSYDVKMKEKGDIPEGYSVSREKKERFSLILESASTNQTSMYLCASRSNTEAFFGQGTRLTVV.

This clone was counted only a few times. The chain recombines TRBV19 with TRBJ2-3; tentatively, D is TRBD2 (5 bases). CDR3 length: 15 amino acids. Trimming shortened V by 1 base and J by 2 bases, and 10 bases separated the two germline ends. The germline V gene encodes CDR1 LNHDA and CDR2 SQIVND (reference sequence). The CDR3 DNA sequence: TGTGCCAGTAGTATAGGGAGCGGATACACAGATACGCAGTATTTT. This codes for CASSIGSGYTDTQYF.

This clone has just a few counts. The chain recombines TRBV29-1 with TRBJ2-1; D uncertain. The germline gives CDR1 SQVTM, CDR2 ANQGSEA. The CDR3 consists of 10 residues. The ends were cut back, 8 bases at V and 6 bases at J, with 8 bases in the middle. CDR3 bases: TGCAGCCACATCACCAATGAGCAGTTCTTC. Amino acid sequence: CSHITNEQFF.

The rearrangement links TRBV4-1 to TRBJ1-2; D is undetermined. The CDR3 covers 16 residues. V was pared by 0 bases and J by 5 bases, with 16 bases between. Per germline, CDR1 MGHRA and CDR2 YSYEKL. CDR3 loop: CASSQDGGDVPYGYTF. CDR3 bases: TGCGCCAGCAGCCAAGACGGAGGCGACGTACCGTATGGCTACACCTTC.

This chain joins TRBV4-1 and TRBJ1-6; D is undetermined. Between the trimmed V and J ends, which lost 0 bases and 6 bases, there was a span of 15 bases. Germline V gene data show CDR1 as MGHRA and CDR2 as YSYEKL. CDR3 size: 17 residues. The CDR3 loop is CASSQDRLGFGNSPLHF. CDR3 nucleotide sequence: TGCGCCAGCAGCCAAGATCGTCTGGGTTTTGGTAATTCACCCCTCCACTTT.

The V call is TRBV14, the J call TRBJ2-7; D remains unclear. Germline lookup yields CDR1 SGHDN and CDR2 FVKESK. Trimming took off 1 base at V and 2 bases at J, with 3 bases between the two ends. This CDR3 spans 12 amino acids. CDR3 sequence: CASSQVPYEQYF. DNA of the CDR3: TGTGCCAGCAGCCAAGTCCCCTACGAGCAGTACTTC.